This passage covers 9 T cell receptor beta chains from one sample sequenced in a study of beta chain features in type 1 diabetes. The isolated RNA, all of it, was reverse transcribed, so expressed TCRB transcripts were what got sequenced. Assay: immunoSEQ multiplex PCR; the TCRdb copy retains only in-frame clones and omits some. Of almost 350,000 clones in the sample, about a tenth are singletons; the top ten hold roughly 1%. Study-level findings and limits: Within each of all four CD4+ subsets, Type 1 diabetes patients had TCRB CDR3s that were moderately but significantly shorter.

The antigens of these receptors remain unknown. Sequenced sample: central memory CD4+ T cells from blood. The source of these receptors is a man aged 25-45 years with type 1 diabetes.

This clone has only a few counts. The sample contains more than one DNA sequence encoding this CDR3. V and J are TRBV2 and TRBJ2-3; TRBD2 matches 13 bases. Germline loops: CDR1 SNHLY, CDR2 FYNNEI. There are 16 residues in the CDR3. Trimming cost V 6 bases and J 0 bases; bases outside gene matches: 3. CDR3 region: CASRKTSGGSTDTQYF. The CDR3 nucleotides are TGTGCCAGCAGAAAGACTAGCGGGGGGAGCACAGATACGCAGTATTTT.

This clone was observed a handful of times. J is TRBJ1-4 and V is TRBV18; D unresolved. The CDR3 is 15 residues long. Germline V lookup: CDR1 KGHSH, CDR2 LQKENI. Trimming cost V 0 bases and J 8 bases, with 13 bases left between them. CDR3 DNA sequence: TGTGCCAGCTCACCACCTACGATGGTGGGAGAAAAACTGTTTTTT. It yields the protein CASSPPTMVGEKLFF.

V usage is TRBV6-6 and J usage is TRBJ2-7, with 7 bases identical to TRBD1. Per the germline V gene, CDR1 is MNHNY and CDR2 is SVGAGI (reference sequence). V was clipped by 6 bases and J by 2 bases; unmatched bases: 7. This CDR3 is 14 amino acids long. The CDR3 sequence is CASSSDQGAYEQYF. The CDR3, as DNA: TGTGCCAGCAGCTCGGACCAGGGGGCCTACGAGCAGTACTTC.

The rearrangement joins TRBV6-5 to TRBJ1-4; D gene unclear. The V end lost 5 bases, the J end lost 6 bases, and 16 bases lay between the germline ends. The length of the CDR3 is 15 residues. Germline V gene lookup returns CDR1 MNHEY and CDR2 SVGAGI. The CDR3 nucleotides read TGTGCCAGCAGTGCAAAGGAATATGGGGATGAAAAACTGTTTTTT. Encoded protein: CASSAKEYGDEKLFF.

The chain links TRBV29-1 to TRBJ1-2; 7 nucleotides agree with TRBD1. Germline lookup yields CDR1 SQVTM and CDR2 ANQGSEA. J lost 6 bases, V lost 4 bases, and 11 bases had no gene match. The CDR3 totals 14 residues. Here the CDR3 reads CSVGSTGVTDGYTF. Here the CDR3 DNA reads TGCAGCGTTGGATCCACAGGGGTAACCGATGGCTACACCTTC.

DNA of the CDR3: TGTGCCTGGATACCTAGCGGGGGAAGCACAGATACGCAGTATTTT. Translated, it gives CAWIPSGGSTDTQYF. V usage is TRBV30 and J usage is TRBJ2-3; TRBD2 agrees at 10 bases. This CDR3 comprises 15 residues. V was clipped by 4 bases and J by 0 bases; unmatched bases: 4. The germline gives CDR1 GTSNPN, CDR2 SVGIG (reference sequence).

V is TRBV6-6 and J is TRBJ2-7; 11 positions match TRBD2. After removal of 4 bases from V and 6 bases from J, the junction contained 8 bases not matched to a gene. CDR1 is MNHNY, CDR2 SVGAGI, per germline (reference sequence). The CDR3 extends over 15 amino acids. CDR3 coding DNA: TGTGCCAGCAGTTCGAGTAGCGGGGGGGCGGGCGAGCAGTACTTC. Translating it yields CASSSSSGGAGEQYF.

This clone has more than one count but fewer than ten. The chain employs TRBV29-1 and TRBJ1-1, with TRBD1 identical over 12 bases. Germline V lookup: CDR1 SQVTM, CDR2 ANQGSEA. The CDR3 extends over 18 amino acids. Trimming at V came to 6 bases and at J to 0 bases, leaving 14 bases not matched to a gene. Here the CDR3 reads CSVSGTGGAGGLNTEAFF. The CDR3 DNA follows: TGCAGCGTCTCCGGGACAGGGGGCGCTGGGGGGTTGAACACTGAAGCTTTCTTT.

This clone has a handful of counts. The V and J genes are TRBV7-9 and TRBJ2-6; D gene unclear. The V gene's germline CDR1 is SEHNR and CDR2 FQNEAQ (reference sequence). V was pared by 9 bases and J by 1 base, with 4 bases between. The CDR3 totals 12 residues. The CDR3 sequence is CARGSGANVLTF. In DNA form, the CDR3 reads TGTGCCAGGGGGTCTGGGGCCAACGTCCTGACTTTC.